The 13 T cell receptor beta chains in this list originate from one sample, sequenced in a study of spatial heterogeneity in lung cancer. TCRdb re-analysed the 5' RACE reads in MiXCR, keeping a single row per CDR3 protein. The repertoire includes more than 30,000 distinct CDR3 sequences, more than 9% of them detected once, and approximately 26% sits in the top ten. The time point was: blood at routine non-recurrence follow-up after resection. The specimen comprised PBMCs, sampled at follow-up. These receptors were collected from a female donor with early-stage non-small cell lung cancer.

This clonotype has just a few counts. The V gene is TRBV20-1, the J gene TRBJ2-7, with D perhaps matching TRBD1 (5 bases). The CDR3 contains 15 residues. V lost 3 bases to trimming and J lost 3 bases, with 18 bases between them. Germline assignment: CDR1 DFQATT and CDR2 SNEGSKA (reference sequence). CDR3 sequence (DNA): TGCAGTGCTAGCGCACCCAGGGAATCCCTCTACGAGCAGTACTTC. This translates into CSASAPRESLYEQYF.

There are many counts of this clonotype. The V call is TRBV10-3, the J call TRBJ2-7; no firm D call. Trimming left V 0 bases short and J 5 bases short, with 5 bases between. CDR3 size: 12 residues. The germline gives CDR1 ENHRY, CDR2 SYGVKD. CDR3 in amino acids: CAISESANEQYF. In DNA form, the CDR3 reads TGTGCCATCAGTGAGTCAGCGAACGAGCAGTACTTC.

This clonotype was counted ten times or more. V usage is TRBV4-1 and J usage is TRBJ1-4; D is unresolved. Trimming stripped 6 bases from V and 2 bases from J, with 13 bases between. This CDR3 is 15 amino acids long. CDR1 is MGHRA and CDR2 is YSYEKL in the germline V gene. DNA for the CDR3: TGCGCCAGCAGTTTTCTAGGTTTGACTAATGAAAAACTGTTTTTT. As protein: CASSFLGLTNEKLFF.

In its sample, this clonotype was seen many times. The CDR3 here is CASSLGNEQFF. Here the CDR3 DNA reads TGTGCCAGCAGCTTAGGTAATGAGCAGTTCTTC. The gene calls are TRBV7-6 and TRBJ2-1; D gene uncertain. The V and J ends lost 1 base and 7 bases respectively, with 2 bases between them. Per the germline V gene, CDR1 is SGHVS and CDR2 is FNYEAQ. This CDR3 spans 11 amino acids.

The J gene is TRBJ1-1, the V gene TRBV23-1; D perhaps matches TRBD1 (5 bases). TRBV23-1 is given ORF status, its function remaining uncertain. V shed 4 bases and J shed 1 base, with 10 bases lying between them. The CDR3 loop spans 14 amino acids. The chain's CDR3 is CASSPQGGNTEAFF. CDR3 nucleotides: TGCGCCAGCAGTCCCCAGGGTGGGAACACTGAAGCTTTCTTT.

This clonotype was recorded many times. The chain links TRBV29-1 to TRBJ2-7; D remains unclear. V was clipped by 4 bases and J by 0 bases, with 10 bases between them. The CDR3 runs 13 residues. Germline loops: CDR1 SQVTM, CDR2 ANQGSEA. Here the CDR3 DNA reads TGCAGCGTTGTGACAAAAAGCTCCTACGAGCAGTACTTC. This gives the protein CSVVTKSSYEQYF.

A few counts support this clonotype. J is TRBJ1-6 and V is TRBV23-1; TRBD1 is a possible D gene (6 bases). TRBV23-1 is noted as an ORF with a role that remains uncertain. V lost 6 bases and J 7 bases, leaving 16 bases between the germline ends. The CDR3 has 15 residues. CDR3 sequence: CASRAPGQKNSPLHF. The CDR3 DNA is TGCGCCAGCAGGGCCCCGGGACAAAAAAATTCACCCCTCCACTTT.

This clonotype was observed many times. The chain uses TRBV6-4 and TRBJ1-6, with D perhaps matching TRBD1 (5 bases). Between the trimmed V and J ends, which lost 4 bases and 7 bases, there was a span of 14 bases. This CDR3 spans 15 amino acids. In germline, CDR1 is MRHNA, CDR2 SNTAGT. CDR3 in amino acids: CASSVEAGKNSPLHF. CDR3 nucleotides: TGTGCCAGCAGTGTTGAGGCAGGGAAGAATTCACCCCTCCACTTT.

The chain has TRBV29-1 and TRBJ2-1; the match to TRBD1 covers 12 bases. Trimming cost V 3 bases and J 6 bases; bases outside gene matches: 3. This CDR3 contains 14 residues. Germline CDR1 is SQVTM and CDR2 is ANQGSEA. In DNA form, the CDR3 reads TGCAGCGTTGAGGGACAGGGGGCTTTCAATGAGCAGTTCTTC. It encodes CSVEGQGAFNEQFF.

V gene TRBV28 combines with J gene TRBJ1-5; D gene ambiguous. From germline, CDR1 is MDHEN and CDR2 SYDVKM. V was trimmed by 1 base and J by 6 bases, leaving 7 bases between them. CDR3 length: 13 amino acids. CDR3 in DNA: TGTGCCAGCAGTTTATCAACACCTCAGCCCCAGCATTTT. It yields the protein CASSLSTPQPQHF. The variable domain in full, with the rest retrieved from reference TRBV28 and TRBJ1-5, is DVKVTQSSRYLVKRTGEKVFLECVQDMDHENMFWYRQDPGLGLRLIYFSYDVKMKEKGDIPEGYSVSREKKERFSLILESASTNQTSMYLCASSLSTPQPQHFGDGTRLSIL.

This chain joins TRBV4-2 and TRBJ2-2, with D possibly called TRBD1 or TRBD2 (6 bases each). CDR1 LGHNA and CDR2 YNFKEQ come from the germline V gene. The V end lost 0 bases, the J end lost 6 bases, and 11 bases lay between the germline ends. This CDR3 region has 15 residues. This CDR3 is CASSQDMGGAGELFF. CDR3 bases: TGTGCCAGCAGCCAAGATATGGGGGGCGCCGGGGAGCTGTTTTTT.

The chain couples TRBV11-2 to TRBJ2-3, with TRBD1 identical over 7 bases. The CDR3 has 16 amino acids. The J segment lost 0 bases and the V segment lost 1 base, leaving 4 bases of the junction unmatched. CDR1 and CDR2 (germline): SGHAT, FQNNGV. In DNA form, the CDR3 reads TGTGCCAGCAGCTTAGGGACAGGACTTAGCACAGATACGCAGTATTTT. Translation: CASSLGTGLSTDTQYF. Drawing the rest from reference TRBV11-2 and TRBJ2-3, the complete variable domain is EAGVAQSPRYKIIEKRQSVAFWCNPISGHATLYWYQQILGQGPKLLIQFQNNGVVDDSQLPKDRFSAERLKGVDSTLKIQPAKLEDSAVYLCASSLGTGLSTDTQYFGPGTRLTVL.

This clonotype has more than one count but fewer than ten. The chain is built from TRBV6-2 or TRBV6-3 and TRBJ1-1; D uncertain. Germline CDR1 is MNHEY and CDR2 is SVGEGT. This CDR3 spans 11 amino acids. V was pared by 5 bases and J by 1 base, with 2 bases between. The CDR3 here is CASSRNTEAFF. The CDR3 coding sequence is TGTGCCAGCAGTCGGAACACTGAAGCTTTCTTT.